This paragraph reports one T cell receptor beta chain. The sample is drawn from a study of blood T cell repertoires in COVID-19. Study summary: Sources were T cells, B-cell-depleted T cells, or PBMCs; the material itself was cDNA or gDNA.

The table came from immunoSEQ multiplex PCR; TCRdb's copy has only in-frame clones and leaves some out. The table lists approximately 440,000 clones, 88% of them singletons. From germline, CDR1 is MNHEY and CDR2 SVGAGI. CDR3 length: 15 residues. Between the trimmed V and J ends, which lost 5 bases and 0 bases, there was a span of 13 bases. This TCR came from a woman aged 50 to 65 with COVID-19, enrolled during active disease. The chain recombines TRBV6-5 with TRBJ1-2; D is undetermined. The specimen was peripheral blood. CDR3 nucleotide sequence: TGTGCCAGCAGTACACGGGGTAGGACTAACTATGGCTACACCTTC. This gives the protein CASSTRGRTNYGYTF.